This T cell receptor (beta chain) was captured in a study of cytomegalovirus exposure and HLA in healthy donors. Germline V lookup: CDR1 LNHNV, CDR2 YYDKDF (reference sequence). This CDR3 spans 12 amino acids. Trimming pared 5 bases from V and 5 bases from J, leaving 9 bases between. Turning to this clone: Its antigen is not identified.

The PCR was carried out with 60 Vbeta primers and 13 Jbeta primers. Profiling relied on immunoSEQ multiplex PCR, and the TCRdb table lists in-frame clones only, not all of them. The repertoire includes 100,000 to 150,000 clones, about 85% of them detected once, and more than 1.5% sits in the top ten. General study results and limits: About 87% or about 30% of the time was how often most TCR beta V segments were productive, according to an earlier analysis. Across all donors, roughly uniform sequencing depth was an assumption of the presence/absence analyses. V segments that were indistinguishable, TRBV6-2 and TRBV6-3 among them, were omitted from analysis.

The sequence derives from a boy aged 5-17 years in good health and CMV-seronegative. Sequencing input: PBMCs. The V call is TRBV15, the J call TRBJ1-2, with D tentatively TRBD1 (5 bases). CDR3 in DNA: TGTGCCACCAGCCCAGGGTGGTATGGCTACACCTTC. Translating gives CATSPGWYGYTF.